This TCR beta chain was identified during a study of neoadjuvant anti-PD-1 for oral cavity cancer. Study context: Most patients had three to four biweekly doses of 3 mg/kg nivolumab before resection. Non-progressing patients received a fourth nivolumab dose near day 43, then surgery on days 50-56. The study's findings and limits: TCR analyses covered only a few patients per response group.

A word on this clone: The antigen is not known.

Clones were sequenced by immunoSEQ multiplex PCR, and TCRdb holds only the in-frame ones, with some missing. This table holds several thousand clones, around 80% found once. The sample consisted of PBMCs, taken before nivolumab (anti-PD-1) treatment. This TCR came from a person aged 35-79 years with oral cavity squamous cell carcinoma.

The CDR3 bases are TGTGCCAGCAGCCCAATATACGGTAATCAGCCCCAGCATTTT. As protein: CASSPIYGNQPQHF. V gene TRBV7-9 combines with J gene TRBJ1-5; D is unresolved. This CDR3 contains 14 residues. Trimming removed 5 bases at V and 4 bases at J, with 12 bases between. Germline V CDR1 and CDR2: SEHNR, FQNEAQ (reference sequence).